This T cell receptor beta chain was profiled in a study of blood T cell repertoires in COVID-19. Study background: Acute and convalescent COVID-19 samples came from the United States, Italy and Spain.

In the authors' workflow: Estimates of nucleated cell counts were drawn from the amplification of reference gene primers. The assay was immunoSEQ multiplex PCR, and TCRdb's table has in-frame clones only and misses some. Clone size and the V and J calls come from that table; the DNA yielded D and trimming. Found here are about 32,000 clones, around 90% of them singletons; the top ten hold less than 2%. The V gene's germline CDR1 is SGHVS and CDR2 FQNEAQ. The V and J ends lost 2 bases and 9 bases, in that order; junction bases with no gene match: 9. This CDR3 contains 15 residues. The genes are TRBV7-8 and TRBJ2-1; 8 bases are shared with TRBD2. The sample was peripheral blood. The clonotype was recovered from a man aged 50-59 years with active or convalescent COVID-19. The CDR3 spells CASSLSGTRLSEQFF. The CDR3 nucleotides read TGTGCCAGCAGCTTATCCGGGACTAGGCTAAGTGAGCAGTTCTTC.